This TCR beta chain was found in a study of OX40 agonist ivuxolimab in advanced cancers. Germline CDR1 and CDR2: SGHVS and FQNEAQ. This CDR3 spans 16 amino acids. V lost 3 bases, J lost 8 bases, and 22 bases lay in between. Sequencing used immunoSEQ multiplex PCR; TCRdb keeps in-frame clones, though not all of them. The sample yields 57,000 or so clones, roughly 86% seen once. The sequencing here drew on CD4+ or CD8+ T cells sorted from blood, taken in a trial of the OX40 agonist ivuxolimab. The chain recombines TRBV7-8 with TRBJ1-2, with TRBD1 as a possible D gene (6 bases). The clonotype originates from an adult with an advanced solid tumor such as melanoma, head and neck, liver or kidney cancer. The CDR3, as DNA: TGTGCCAGCAGCTTCGCAACCGCAGGGGTTACGGGGGGCTACACCTTC. It codes for CASSFATAGVTGGYTF.